Given below is one T cell receptor beta chain in context. Its specificity is unknown. Looked up from germline, CDR1 is LNHDA and CDR2 is SQIVND (reference sequence). This CDR3 contains 14 residues. Template switching by 5'RACE with UMIs generated the TCR beta cDNA. TCRdb processed the 5' RACE reads again and assigns one entry to each CDR3 protein, with no DNA. The sample totals over 100,000 distinct CDR3 sequences. This sample stems from a study of T cells expressing NK-cell markers. Study overall: With respect to HCMV, most of the eight sequenced donors were seropositive, and one was seronegative. Findings and caveats of the study: A few of the donors also had these clonotypes leading their CD3+CD56-NKG2C+ fraction.

V and J are TRBV19 and TRBJ2-1; no DNA is available, so the TRBD2 call from TCRdb remains unchecked. The sample was blood T cells: a sorted CD56 or NKG2C T cell subset, CD4+ or CD8+ T cells, or bulk PBMC T cells (not recorded which). This clonotype was sampled from a woman aged 18 to 75 in good health. CDR3: CASRGGEGSDEQFF.